Only a few counts were recorded for the clone carrying this TCR beta chain. These data originate in a study of T cells in Graves' hyperthyroidism and ophthalmopathy. Researchers amplified the TCR beta CDR3 regions from RNA transcripts. RT-PCR in the first round (using the HTBI primer set) targeted the TCR CDR3. TCRdb recomputed calls from the multiplex PCR reads with MiXCR, one row per CDR3 protein. Of fewer than 850,000 distinct CDR3 sequences listed, around 15% are singletons. The TCR sequence derives from a man in his fifties with Graves' hyperthyroidism. The sequencing input was blood.

CDR3 loop: CAWSVFPGAYEQYF. DNA of the CDR3: TGTGCCTGGAGTGTATTCCCAGGGGCCTACGAGCAGTACTTC. J is TRBJ2-7 and V is TRBV30; D may be TRBD1 (6 bases). CDR3 length: 14 residues. CDR1 is GTSNPN and CDR2 is SVGIG in the germline V gene (reference sequence). With 0 bases removed from V and 2 bases from J, the gap between germline ends came to 11 bases.